This record concerns one T cell receptor beta chain sequence. Its target is not known. This entry is derived from a study of CD8+CD57+ T cells in acquired aplastic anemia. About the study: An average of roughly 3 ug of DNA was obtained from sorted CD4+ and CD8+ cells. Study findings and constraints: Overlapping CD8+ CDR3 repertoires of patients and controls contained approximately 28 shared sequences. CD8+ Simpson's diversity showed no significant patient-control difference.

It was genomic DNA that served as the template for profiling TCR beta VDJ and CDR3. TCRdb re-called the reads through MiXCR, storing one row per CDR3 protein. This repertoire shows under 350,000 distinct CDR3 sequences, approximately 55% found once; its top ten account for 7.5% to 9%. The CDR3 runs to 13 residues. Germline loops: CDR1 SGHDT, CDR2 YYEEEE. The V gene lost 1 base and the J gene lost 2 bases, with 6 bases spanning the gap. The sequencing sample was made of sorted CD4+, CD8+, or CD8+CD57+ T cells (not recorded which) from PBMCs. The clonotype comes from a human donor with severe aplastic anemia or a healthy control (not recorded which). V and J are TRBV5-6 and TRBJ2-5; D gene uncertain. In DNA form, the CDR3 reads TGTGCCAGCAGCTTGATGAATCAAGAGACCCAGTACTTC. Its translation is CASSLMNQETQYF.